Reported below is one T cell receptor beta chain. No antigen is known for it. This entry is derived from a study of neoadjuvant anti-PD-1 for oral cavity cancer. V shed 4 bases, J shed 2 bases, and the junction held 5 bases outside the gene matches. Germline assignment: CDR1 MNHNS and CDR2 SASEGT. The CDR3 is 15 amino acids. Study results and caveats: TCR analyses covered only three patients per response group.

The repertoire was sequenced with immunoSEQ multiplex PCR; TCRdb's copy has only in-frame clones and lacks some. The repertoire has 11,000 to 15,000 clones, 71% of them found once; the top ten carry 3% to 3.5%. The input for sequencing was PBMCs, taken before nivolumab (anti-PD-1) treatment. The rearrangement joins TRBV6-1 to TRBJ2-7, with 10 bases that match TRBD2. This TCR came from a person aged 40 to 85 with oral cavity squamous cell carcinoma. CDR3 in DNA: TGTGCCAGCAGTGGGAGGGGACTAGCGCCCTACGAGCAGTACTTC. It encodes CASSGRGLAPYEQYF.